What follows is one T cell receptor beta chain and its context. Antigen unknown. Primers included in the PCR were 60 Vbeta and 13 Jbeta primers. Original processing notes: Unique TCR beta chains totaled some 78 million in a later count, with roughly 10 million of them shared. TCRdb's table, derived via immunoSEQ multiplex PCR, lists solely in-frame clones and lacks some. The V and J calls and the clone size are those of that table, but D and trimming were determined from the DNA. The data hold about 200,000 clones, with 60% to 85% observed a single time. These data belong to a study of cytomegalovirus exposure and HLA in healthy donors. Findings and caveats of the study: Segments of the TCR beta V type were, in most cases, productive about 87% or about 30% of the time in an earlier analysis. TCR beta sequences reportedly predicted most subjects' HLA-A and HLA-B alleles accurately.

V was pared by 3 bases and J by 4 bases, with 13 bases between. The CDR3 totals 14 residues. CDR1 is SGDLS, CDR2 YYNGEE, per germline. The J gene is TRBJ1-2, the V gene TRBV9; D possibly corresponds to TRBD1 (6 bases). Specimen: PBMCs. This sequence originates from a man aged 35 to 55 in good health and CMV-seronegative. The CDR3 nucleotides are TGTGCCAGCAGCGCACAGGGATCGGCCTATGGCTACACCTTC. This sequence encodes CASSAQGSAYGYTF.